One sample yielded the 19 T cell receptor beta chains listed below, sequenced in a study of T cell responses to AZD1222 COVID-19 vaccine. The data were produced by immunoSEQ multiplex PCR, yet TCRdb's version contains in-frame clones alone and is incomplete. The repertoire consists of about 93,000 clones, with 80% to 90% occurring once and the leading ten covering under 3%. The specimen comprised peripheral blood, sampled 28 days after the second AZD1222 dose. Every receptor here comes from an adult who received the AZD1222 COVID-19 vaccine.

This clone was seen only once. V is TRBV5-5 and J is TRBJ1-3; 7 bases fit TRBD1. The junction had 4 bases not matched to a gene; V was cut back by 3 bases and J by 1 base. CDR3 length equals 15 residues. The germline gives CDR1 SGHKS, CDR2 YYEKEE (reference sequence). The CDR3 spells CASSSGGQSGNTIYF. The CDR3 nucleotides are TGTGCCAGCAGCTCAGGGGGACAGTCTGGAAACACCATATATTTT.

The chain employs TRBV12-5 and TRBJ1-5; 8 bases align to TRBD1. The CDR3 sequence is 16 residues long. Germline CDR1 reads LGHNT; CDR2 reads FRNRAP. V shed 4 bases, J shed 1 base, and the junction held 6 bases outside the gene matches. CDR3 sequence: CASGWTGIASNQPQHF. In nucleotides, the CDR3 is TGTGCTAGTGGTTGGACAGGGATCGCGAGCAATCAGCCCCAGCATTTT.

V and J are TRBV6-4 and TRBJ2-3, with 7 nucleotides matching TRBD1. The CDR3 totals 14 residues. Germline V gene lookup returns CDR1 MRHNA and CDR2 SNTAGT. V was clipped by 4 bases and J by 2 bases; unmatched bases: 3. DNA of the CDR3: TGTGCCAGCAGTGCCACAGGGGACACAGATACGCAGTATTTT. The encoded protein is CASSATGDTDTQYF.

The rearrangement links TRBV18 to TRBJ1-1; 7 bases align to TRBD1. CDR3 size: 16 residues. The ends lost 3 bases at V and 0 bases at J; junction bases unmatched: 7. The germline CDR1 and CDR2 sequences are KGHSH and LQKENI. The CDR3 loop is CASSPSRGGLNTEAFF. The CDR3 coding sequence is TGTGCCAGCTCACCGAGTAGAGGGGGCTTGAACACTGAAGCTTTCTTT. Full variable domain (remainder filled in from reference TRBV18 and TRBJ1-1): NAGVMQNPRHLVRRRGQEARLRCSPMKGHSHVYWYRQLPEEGLKFMVYLQKENIIDESGMPKERFSAEFPKEGPSILRIQQVVRGDSAAYFCASSPSRGGLNTEAFFGQGTRLTVV.

This clone appeared a few times. The J gene is TRBJ1-3, the V gene TRBV6-2 or TRBV6-3; possibly TRBD1 for D (5 bases). The CDR3 is 18 amino acids. Germline V lookup: CDR1 MNHEY, CDR2 SVGEGT. V was trimmed by 2 bases and J by 1 base, leaving 18 bases between them. The CDR3 here is CASSYLRRGERSGNTIYF. DNA of the CDR3: TGTGCCAGCAGTTACCTCCGGCGAGGGGAGAGGTCTGGAAACACCATATATTTT.

This chain uses TRBV4-1 with TRBJ2-7; 11 bases line up with TRBD2. This CDR3 region has 18 residues. V lost 0 bases, J lost 2 bases, and 9 bases stayed unmatched. Germline lookup yields CDR1 MGHRA and CDR2 YSYEKL. The CDR3 is CASSQDWALAGETYEQYF. CDR3 nucleotides: TGCGCCAGCAGCCAAGATTGGGCACTAGCGGGAGAAACCTACGAGCAGTACTTC.

V and J are TRBV14 and TRBJ1-2; D is undetermined. Germline CDR1 SGHDN, CDR2 FVKESK. This CDR3 region has 12 residues. The V gene lost 5 bases and the J gene lost 7 bases, with 11 bases spanning the gap. The chain's CDR3 is CASSRGDRGYTF. As DNA, the CDR3 is TGTGCCAGCAGCAGAGGTGACCGTGGCTACACCTTC.

The genes are TRBV30 and TRBJ1-5, with D maybe TRBD1 (5 bases). The CDR3 totals 13 residues. Germline V lookup: CDR1 GTSNPN, CDR2 SVGIG (reference sequence). The germline V and J ends were trimmed by 2 bases and 2 bases, with 7 bases remaining between them. CDR3 in amino acids: CAWSLQGNQPQHF. DNA for the CDR3: TGTGCCTGGAGTCTACAGGGCAATCAGCCCCAGCATTTT.

The J gene is TRBJ1-1, the V gene TRBV3-1 (or the pseudogene TRBV3-2), with D unresolved. In germline, CDR1 is LGHDT, CDR2 YNNKEL (reference sequence). The CDR3 is 14 residues long. The ends were cut back, 2 bases at V and 2 bases at J, with 9 bases in the middle. The CDR3 is CASSQSGFNTEAFF. The CDR3 DNA sequence: TGTGCCAGCAGCCAAAGCGGCTTTAACACTGAAGCTTTCTTT.

The chain couples TRBV7-2 to TRBJ1-4, with 9 bases lining up with TRBD1. V was clipped by 4 bases and J by 10 bases; unmatched bases: 10. CDR1 is SGHTA and CDR2 is FQGNSA in the germline V gene. The CDR3 covers 15 residues. The CDR3 here is CASSSTGTGMGKLFF. The CDR3 DNA reads TGTGCCAGCAGCTCAACCGGGACAGGGATGGGAAAACTGTTTTTT.

The J gene is TRBJ1-2, the V gene TRBV6-2 or TRBV6-3; D ambiguous. Trimming cost V 6 bases and J 8 bases, with 13 bases left between them. The CDR3 is 12 residues long. Germline CDR1 MNHEY, CDR2 SVGEGT. The CDR3 loop is CASSLKGGGYTF. The CDR3 region has the DNA TGTGCCAGCAGCCTAAAGGGCGGCGGCTACACCTTC.

The chain carries TRBV6-5 and TRBJ1-1; no clear D gene. From germline, CDR1 is MNHEY and CDR2 SVGAGI. There are 16 residues in the CDR3. The V end lost 2 bases, the J end lost 5 bases, and 18 bases lay between the germline ends. CDR3 sequence: CASSYSLPDLKTEAFF. CDR3 in DNA: TGTGCCAGCAGTTACAGCCTGCCAGATCTCAAGACTGAAGCTTTCTTT.

CDR3 amino acids: CASSLGPASGNTIYF. The CDR3 DNA follows: TGTGCCAGCAGCTTGGGTCCTGCCTCTGGAAACACCATATATTTT. This chain joins TRBV5-4 and TRBJ1-3; the D is unclear. The CDR3 spans 15 residues. From germline, CDR1 is SGHNT and CDR2 YYREEE (reference sequence). The V end was cut by 0 bases, the J end by 0 bases, with 7 bases between.

The sample holds a few counts of this clone. The chain carries TRBV7-9 and TRBJ1-2; TRBD1 is a possible D gene (5 bases). The germline V and J ends were trimmed by 1 base and 4 bases, with 7 bases remaining between them. CDR3 size: 13 residues. CDR1 and CDR2 (germline): SEHNR, FQNEAQ (reference sequence). CDR3 in DNA: TGTGCCAGCAGCTTAGTCGACAGCTATGGCTACACCTTC. It translates to CASSLVDSYGYTF.

V and J are TRBV20-1 and TRBJ1-1; perhaps TRBD1 as D (5 bases). The CDR3 is 11 residues long. Germline CDR1 and CDR2: DFQATT and SNEGSKA (reference sequence). Trimming stripped 7 bases from V and 1 base from J, with 7 bases between. The CDR3 protein is CSGTPNTEAFF. The CDR3 DNA reads TGCAGTGGGACACCGAACACTGAAGCTTTCTTT.

The rearrangement uses TRBV27 and TRBJ1-4; possible D gene TRBD1, 6 bases. Germline assignment: CDR1 MNHEY and CDR2 SMNVEV (reference sequence). V shed 5 bases and J shed 14 bases, with 18 bases lying between them. This CDR3 contains 13 residues. CDR3: CASSTSPGTPLFF. DNA of the CDR3: TGTGCCAGCAGTACATCCCCCGGGACACCCCTGTTTTTT.

Details on this clone: Compared with germline, one end of the junction differs, possibly owing to a read error. J is TRBJ1-1 and V is TRBV7-9, with D possibly matching TRBD1 (5 bases). Germline lookup yields CDR1 SEHNR and CDR2 FQNEAQ (reference sequence). CDR3 length: 13 amino acids. CDR3 region: CASSFDSFRSMVF. Here the CDR3 DNA reads TGTGCCAGCAGCTTCGACAGTTTCCGAAGCATGGTCTTT.

V and J are TRBV28 and TRBJ1-5; D uncertain. CDR3 length: 13 residues. Trimming took 5 bases from V and 5 from J, leaving 10 bases between them. Germline V gives CDR1 MDHEN, CDR2 SYDVKM. CDR3 sequence: CASSLQPDQPQHF. The CDR3 DNA reads as TGTGCCAGCAGTCTTCAGCCCGATCAGCCCCAGCATTTT.

This chain uses TRBV7-9 with TRBJ2-3; 11 bases line up with TRBD2. Germline assignment: CDR1 SEHNR and CDR2 FQNEAQ (reference sequence). V was pared by 1 base and J by 2 bases, with 8 bases of the junction left unmatched. This CDR3 comprises 18 residues. The CDR3 nucleotides read TGTGCCAGCAGCTTAGGGACTAGCGGGTTCCTGGACACAGATACGCAGTATTTT. This gives the protein CASSLGTSGFLDTDTQYF.